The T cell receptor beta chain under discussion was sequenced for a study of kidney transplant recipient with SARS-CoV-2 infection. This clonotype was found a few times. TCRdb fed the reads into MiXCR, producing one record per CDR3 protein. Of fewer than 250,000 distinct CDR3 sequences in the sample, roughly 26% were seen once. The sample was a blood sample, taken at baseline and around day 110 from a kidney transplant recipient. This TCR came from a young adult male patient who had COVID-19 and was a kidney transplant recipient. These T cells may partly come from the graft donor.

The CDR3 DNA reads as TGCAGTGCTAACGGGGGCAGGGGCCAAGAGACCCAGTACTTC. Encoded protein: CSANGGRGQETQYF. The chain uses TRBV20-1 and TRBJ2-5; the D call may be TRBD1 or TRBD2 (6 bases each). Trimming took off 4 bases at V and 1 base at J, with 13 bases between the two ends. The CDR3 is 14 amino acids. From germline, CDR1 is DFQATT and CDR2 SNEGSKA (reference sequence).